This T cell receptor (beta chain) was sequenced in a study of blood T cell repertoires in COVID-19. Study at large: The origin of the acute and convalescent COVID-19 samples was the United States, Italy and Spain. From T cells, B-cell-depleted T cells, or PBMCs came the material, which was cDNA or gDNA.

The assay was immunoSEQ multiplex PCR, and TCRdb's table has in-frame clones only and misses some. The data contain 200,000 to 250,000 clones, roughly 82% of them singletons. Per germline, CDR1 SGHTA and CDR2 FQGTGA. With V trimmed by 0 bases and J by 3 bases, 10 bases remained unmatched. The CDR3 is made up of 18 amino acids. The V gene is TRBV7-3, the J gene TRBJ2-1, with 8 nucleotides matching TRBD1. The sample comprised peripheral blood. This clonotype was obtained from a man in his fifties or sixties with active or convalescent COVID-19. DNA of the CDR3: TGTGCCAGCAGCTTAACAGCCAGGGGGCGCGGTCTCTACAATGAGCAGTTCTTC. Translating gives CASSLTARGRGLYNEQFF.